By proportion, the clone carrying this TCR beta chain is medium-sized. The sample comes from a study of tumor-infiltrating lymphocytes in oesophageal squamous cell carcinoma. V was trimmed by 5 bases and J by 5 bases, leaving 15 bases between them. CDR3 size: 15 residues. TCRdb redid the calling of the PCR reads with MiXCR, one entry per CDR3 protein. The data show under 8,000 distinct CDR3 sequences, 13% to 15% seen once. The sample taken for sequencing was esophageal tumor tissue. This TCR came from a male donor with esophageal squamous cell carcinoma. The V and J genes are TRBV12-3 or TRBV12-4 and TRBJ1-4, with D perhaps TRBD1 (6 bases). The CDR3, as DNA: TGTGCCAGCAGTCCCCCGGGGGGCGCGAATGAAAAACTGTTTTTT. This codes for CASSPPGGANEKLFF.